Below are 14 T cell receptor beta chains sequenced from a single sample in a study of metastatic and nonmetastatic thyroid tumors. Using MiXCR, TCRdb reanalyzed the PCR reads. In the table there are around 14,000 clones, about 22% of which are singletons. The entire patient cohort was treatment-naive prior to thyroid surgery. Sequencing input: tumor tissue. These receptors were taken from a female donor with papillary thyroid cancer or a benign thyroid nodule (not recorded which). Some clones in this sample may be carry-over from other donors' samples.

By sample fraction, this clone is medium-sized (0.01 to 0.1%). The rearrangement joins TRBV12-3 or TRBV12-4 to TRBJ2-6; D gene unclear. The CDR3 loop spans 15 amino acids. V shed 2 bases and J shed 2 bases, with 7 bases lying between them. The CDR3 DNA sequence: TGTGCCAGCAGTTTACAAATTACTGGGGCCAACGTCCTGACTTTC. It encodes CASSLQITGANVLTF.

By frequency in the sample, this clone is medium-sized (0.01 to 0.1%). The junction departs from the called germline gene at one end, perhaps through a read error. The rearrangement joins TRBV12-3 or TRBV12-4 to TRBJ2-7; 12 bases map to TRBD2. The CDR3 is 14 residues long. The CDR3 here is CASSLAGGPYEQYF. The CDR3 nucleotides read TGTGCCAGCAGTCTAGCGGGAGGGCCTTACGAGCAGTACTTC.

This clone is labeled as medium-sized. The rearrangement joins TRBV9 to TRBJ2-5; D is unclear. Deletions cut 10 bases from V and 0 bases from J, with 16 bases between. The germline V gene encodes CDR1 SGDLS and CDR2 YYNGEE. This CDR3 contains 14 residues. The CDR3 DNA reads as TGTGCCTCCTCGGGCCTAGGGTACCAAGAGACCCAGTACTTC. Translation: CASSGLGYQETQYF.

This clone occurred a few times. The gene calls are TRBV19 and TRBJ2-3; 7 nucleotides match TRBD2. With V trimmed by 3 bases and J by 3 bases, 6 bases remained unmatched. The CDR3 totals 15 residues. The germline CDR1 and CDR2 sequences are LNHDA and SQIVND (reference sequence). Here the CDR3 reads CASSITSVHTDTQYF. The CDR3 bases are TGTGCCAGTAGTATCACTAGCGTTCATACAGATACGCAGTATTTT.

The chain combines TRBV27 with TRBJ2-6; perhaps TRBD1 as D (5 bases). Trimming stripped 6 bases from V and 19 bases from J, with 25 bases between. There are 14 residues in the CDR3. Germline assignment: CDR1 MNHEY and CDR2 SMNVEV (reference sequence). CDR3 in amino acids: CASSVLSGANVPTF. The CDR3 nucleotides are TGTGCCAGCAGCGTACTCTCTGGGGCCAACGTCCCTACTTTC.

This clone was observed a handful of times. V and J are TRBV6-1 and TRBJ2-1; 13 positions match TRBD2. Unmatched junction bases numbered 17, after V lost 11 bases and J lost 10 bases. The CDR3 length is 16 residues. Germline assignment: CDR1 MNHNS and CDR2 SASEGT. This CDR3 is CAGMPTSGRASWEQFF. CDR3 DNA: TGTGCCGGCATGCCCACTAGCGGGAGGGCCTCATGGGAGCAGTTCTTC.

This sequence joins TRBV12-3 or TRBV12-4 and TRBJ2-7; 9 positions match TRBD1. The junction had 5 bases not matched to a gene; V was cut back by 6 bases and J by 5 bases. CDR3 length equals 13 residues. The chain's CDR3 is CASSGTGYHEQYF. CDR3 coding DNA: TGTGCCAGCAGCGGGACAGGGTACCACGAGCAGTACTTC.

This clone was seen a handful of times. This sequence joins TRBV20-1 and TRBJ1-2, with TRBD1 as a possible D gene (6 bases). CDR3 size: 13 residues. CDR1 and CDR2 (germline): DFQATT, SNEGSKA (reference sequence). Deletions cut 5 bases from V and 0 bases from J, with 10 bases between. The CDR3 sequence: CSAPTGSNYGYTF. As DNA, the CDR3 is TGCAGTGCTCCTACAGGGTCTAACTATGGCTACACCTTC.

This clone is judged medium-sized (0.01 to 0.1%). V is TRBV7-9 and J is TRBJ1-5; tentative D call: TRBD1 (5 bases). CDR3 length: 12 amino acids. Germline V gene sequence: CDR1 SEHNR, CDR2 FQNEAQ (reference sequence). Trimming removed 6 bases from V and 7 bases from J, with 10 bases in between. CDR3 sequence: CASRVGEQPQHF. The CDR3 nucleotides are TGTGCCAGCAGGGTAGGGGAGCAGCCCCAGCATTTT.

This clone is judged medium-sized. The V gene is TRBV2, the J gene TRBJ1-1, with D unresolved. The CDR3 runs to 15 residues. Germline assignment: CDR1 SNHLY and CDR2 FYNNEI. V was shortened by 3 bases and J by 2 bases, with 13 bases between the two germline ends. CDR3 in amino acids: CASSERVGVNTEAFF. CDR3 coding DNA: TGTGCCAGCAGTGAGCGCGTCGGAGTAAACACTGAAGCTTTCTTT.

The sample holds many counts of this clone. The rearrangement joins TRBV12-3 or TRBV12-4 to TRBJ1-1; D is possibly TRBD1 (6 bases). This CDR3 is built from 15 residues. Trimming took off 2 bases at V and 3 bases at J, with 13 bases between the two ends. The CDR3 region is CASSLSPTGHTEAFF. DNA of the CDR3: TGTGCCAGCAGTTTATCACCCACAGGGCACACTGAAGCTTTCTTT.

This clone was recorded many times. The CDR3 region has the DNA TGCGCCAGCAGCCAAGTTTTGGGACTTCGATACGAGCAGTACTTC. Its protein product is CASSQVLGLRYEQYF. This chain links TRBV4-3 with TRBJ2-7, with D possibly being TRBD2 (6 bases). The CDR3 is 15 amino acids. Trimming removed 1 base at V and 4 bases at J, with 14 bases between. CDR1 is LGHNA and CDR2 is YSLEER in the germline V gene.

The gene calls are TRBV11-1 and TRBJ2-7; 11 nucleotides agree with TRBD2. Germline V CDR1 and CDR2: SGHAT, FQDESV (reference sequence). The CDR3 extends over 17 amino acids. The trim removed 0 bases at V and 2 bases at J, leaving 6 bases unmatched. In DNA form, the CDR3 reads TGTGCCAGCAGCTTAGCCCCGGGACTAGCGGCTCCCTACGAGCAGTACTTC. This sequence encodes CASSLAPGLAAPYEQYF.

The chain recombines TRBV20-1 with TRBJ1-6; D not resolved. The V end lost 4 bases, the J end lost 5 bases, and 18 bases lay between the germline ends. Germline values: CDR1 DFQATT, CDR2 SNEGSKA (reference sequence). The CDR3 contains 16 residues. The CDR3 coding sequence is TGCAGTGCTAAGGATGCTCGGAAAGGGAATAATTCACCCCTCCACTTT. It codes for CSAKDARKGNNSPLHF.